This T cell receptor beta chain originates from a study of identical twins. With regard to this clonotype: Its antigen is unidentified.

Whole-study results and caveats: The study found that models underestimated out-of-frame TCR alpha sharing in monozygotic twins. The study based its conclusions on cross-sectional statistical analysis and did not follow the same donors. Excess low generation probability was seen in twin-shared out-of-frame alpha sequences. Insertions were fewer in abundant cord blood beta clonotypes, whereas memory repertoires showed none of this pattern.

TCRdb re-analysed the 5' RACE reads in MiXCR, keeping a single row per CDR3 protein. Counted here are about 240,000 distinct CDR3 sequences, under 12% occurring once; the ten biggest clones make up 10%. The sample was memory T cells sorted from blood. This TCR was sampled from a man in his fifties or sixties in good health.

Here the CDR3 DNA reads TGTGCCAGCAGCTTCCGGAGGACTGGTTTCGATGGGGGGACCGGGGAGCTGTTTTTT. Its protein is CASSFRRTGFDGGTGELFF. This chain joins TRBV7-8 and TRBJ2-2; tentative D call: TRBD2 (6 bases). The CDR3 has 19 residues. Between the trimmed V and J ends, which lost 3 bases and 5 bases, there was a span of 25 bases. The germline V gene encodes CDR1 SGHVS and CDR2 FQNEAQ.